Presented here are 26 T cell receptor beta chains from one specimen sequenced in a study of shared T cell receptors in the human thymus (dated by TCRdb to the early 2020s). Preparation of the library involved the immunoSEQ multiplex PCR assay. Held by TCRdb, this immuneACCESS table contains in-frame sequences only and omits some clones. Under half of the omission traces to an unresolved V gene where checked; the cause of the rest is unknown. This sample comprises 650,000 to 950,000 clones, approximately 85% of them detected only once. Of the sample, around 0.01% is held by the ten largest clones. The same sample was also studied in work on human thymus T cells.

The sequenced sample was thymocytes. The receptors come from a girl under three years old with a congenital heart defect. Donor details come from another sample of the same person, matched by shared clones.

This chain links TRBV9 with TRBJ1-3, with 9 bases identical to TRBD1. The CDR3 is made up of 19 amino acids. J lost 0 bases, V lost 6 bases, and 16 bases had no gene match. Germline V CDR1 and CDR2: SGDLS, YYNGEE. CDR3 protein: CASTKRHDPGQGSGNTIYF. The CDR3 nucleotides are TGTGCCAGCACCAAACGACACGACCCGGGACAGGGCTCTGGAAACACCATATATTTT.

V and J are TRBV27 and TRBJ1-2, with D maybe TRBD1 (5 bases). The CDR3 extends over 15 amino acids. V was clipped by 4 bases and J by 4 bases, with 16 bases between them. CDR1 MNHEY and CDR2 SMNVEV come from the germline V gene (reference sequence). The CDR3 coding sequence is TGTGCCAGCAGTTCTTCTTGCGGGGGGACCTATGGCTACACCTTC. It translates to CASSSSCGGTYGYTF.

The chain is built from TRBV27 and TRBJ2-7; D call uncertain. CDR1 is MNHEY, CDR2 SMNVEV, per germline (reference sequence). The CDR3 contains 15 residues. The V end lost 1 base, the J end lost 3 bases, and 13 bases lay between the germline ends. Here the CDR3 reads CASSLYPGKYYEQYF. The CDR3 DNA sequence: TGTGCCAGCAGTTTATACCCAGGAAAGTACTACGAGCAGTACTTC.

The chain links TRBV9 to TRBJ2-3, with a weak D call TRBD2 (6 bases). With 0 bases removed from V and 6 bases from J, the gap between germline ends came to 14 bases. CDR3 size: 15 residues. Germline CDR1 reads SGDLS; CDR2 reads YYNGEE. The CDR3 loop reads CASSVAEGLGDTQYF. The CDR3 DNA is TGTGCCAGCAGCGTAGCGGAGGGGTTGGGGGATACGCAGTATTTT.

This CDR3 is CASGLVGREVSNQPQHF. For the CDR3, the DNA is TGTGCTAGTGGTTTGGTAGGCAGGGAGGTCAGCAATCAGCCCCAGCATTTT. The chain has TRBV12-5 and TRBJ1-5, with D possibly matching TRBD1 (5 bases). CDR1 LGHNT and CDR2 FRNRAP come from the germline V gene. With 0 bases removed from V and 1 base from J, the gap between germline ends came to 13 bases. The CDR3 consists of 17 residues.

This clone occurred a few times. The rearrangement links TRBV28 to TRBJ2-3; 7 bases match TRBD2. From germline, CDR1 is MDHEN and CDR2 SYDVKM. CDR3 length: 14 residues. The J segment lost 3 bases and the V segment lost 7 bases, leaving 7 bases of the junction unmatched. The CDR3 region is CASIQSGVTDTQYF. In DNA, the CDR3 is TGTGCCAGCATCCAGAGCGGGGTGACAGATACGCAGTATTTT.

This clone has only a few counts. The CDR3: CASRTGATGELFF. The CDR3 nucleotides read TGTGCCAGCCGGACAGGGGCGACCGGGGAGCTGTTTTTT. This chain uses TRBV6-1 with TRBJ2-2; TRBD1 aligns across 9 bases. The germline gives CDR1 MNHNS, CDR2 SASEGT. This CDR3 is built from 13 residues. V shed 8 bases, J shed 5 bases, and the junction held 3 bases outside the gene matches.

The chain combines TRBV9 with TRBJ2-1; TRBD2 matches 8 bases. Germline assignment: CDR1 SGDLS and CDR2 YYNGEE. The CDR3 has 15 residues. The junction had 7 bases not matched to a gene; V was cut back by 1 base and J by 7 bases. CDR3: CASSVLSGGENEQFF. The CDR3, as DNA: TGTGCCAGCAGCGTACTCTCCGGGGGGGAAAATGAGCAGTTCTTC.

CDR3: CASRASNTEAFF. The DNA of the CDR3 is TGTGCCAGCAGAGCCTCGAACACTGAAGCTTTCTTT. This chain links TRBV25-1 with TRBJ1-1; D is ambiguous. The germline V gene encodes CDR1 MGHDK and CDR2 SYGVNS. The CDR3 is 12 amino acids. Deletions cut 6 bases from V and 1 base from J, with 6 bases between.

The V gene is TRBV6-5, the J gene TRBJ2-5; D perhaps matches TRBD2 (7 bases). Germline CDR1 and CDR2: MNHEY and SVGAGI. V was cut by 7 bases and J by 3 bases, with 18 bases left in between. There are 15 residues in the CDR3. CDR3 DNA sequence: TGTGCCAGCAAGGGGGGGAAGGGAGCGGAAGAGACCCAGTACTTC. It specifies CASKGGKGAEETQYF.

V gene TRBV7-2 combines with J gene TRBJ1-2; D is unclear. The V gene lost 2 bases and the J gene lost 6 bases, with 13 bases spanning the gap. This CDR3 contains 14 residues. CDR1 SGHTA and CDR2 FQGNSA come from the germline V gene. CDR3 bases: TGTGCCAGCAGCTTACTCCGTGGAGGCCATGGCTACACCTTC. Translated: CASSLLRGGHGYTF.

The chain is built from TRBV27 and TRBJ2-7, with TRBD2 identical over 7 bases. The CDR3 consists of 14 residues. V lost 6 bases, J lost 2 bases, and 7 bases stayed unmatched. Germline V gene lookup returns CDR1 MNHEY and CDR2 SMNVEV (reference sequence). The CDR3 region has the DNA TGTGCCAGCAGCGCACGAAGCGGGACCTACGAGCAGTACTTC. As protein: CASSARSGTYEQYF.

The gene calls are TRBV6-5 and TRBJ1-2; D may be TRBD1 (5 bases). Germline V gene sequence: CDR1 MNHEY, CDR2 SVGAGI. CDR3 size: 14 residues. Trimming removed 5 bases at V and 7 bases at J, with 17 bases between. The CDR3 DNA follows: TGTGCCAGCAGTCCCAGGGCCGCAACGACTGGCTACACCTTC. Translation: CASSPRAATTGYTF.

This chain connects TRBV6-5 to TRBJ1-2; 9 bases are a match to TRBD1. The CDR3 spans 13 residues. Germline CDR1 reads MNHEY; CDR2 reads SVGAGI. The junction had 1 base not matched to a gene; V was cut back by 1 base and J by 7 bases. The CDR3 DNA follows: TGTGCCAGCAGTTACTTGGGACAGGGTGGCTACACCTTC. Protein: CASSYLGQGGYTF.

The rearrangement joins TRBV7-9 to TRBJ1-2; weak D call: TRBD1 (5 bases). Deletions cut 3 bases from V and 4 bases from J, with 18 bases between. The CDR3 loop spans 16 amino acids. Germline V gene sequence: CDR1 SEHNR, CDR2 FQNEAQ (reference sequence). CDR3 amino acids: CASSFGGVHTTYGYTF. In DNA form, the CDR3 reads TGTGCCAGCAGCTTCGGGGGTGTTCATACAACCTATGGCTACACCTTC.

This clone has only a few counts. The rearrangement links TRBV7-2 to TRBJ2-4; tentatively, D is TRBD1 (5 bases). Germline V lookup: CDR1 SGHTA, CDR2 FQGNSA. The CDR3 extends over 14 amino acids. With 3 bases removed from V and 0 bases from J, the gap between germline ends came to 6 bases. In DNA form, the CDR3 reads TGTGCCAGCAGCTTCAGGGTAGCCAAAAACATTCAGTACTTC. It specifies CASSFRVAKNIQYF.

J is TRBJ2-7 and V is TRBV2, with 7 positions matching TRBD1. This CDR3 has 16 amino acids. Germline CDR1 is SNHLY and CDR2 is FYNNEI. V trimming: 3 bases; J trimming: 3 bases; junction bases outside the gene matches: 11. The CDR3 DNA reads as TGTGCCAGCAGTGACCCATCCGGGACAGATTTCTACGAGCAGTACTTC. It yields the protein CASSDPSGTDFYEQYF.

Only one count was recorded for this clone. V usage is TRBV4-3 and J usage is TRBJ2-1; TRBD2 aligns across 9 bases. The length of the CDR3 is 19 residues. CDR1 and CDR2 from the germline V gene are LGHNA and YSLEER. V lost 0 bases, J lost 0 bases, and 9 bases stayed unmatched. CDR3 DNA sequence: TGCGCCAGCAGCCAAGAGGGGATTAGCGGGGGAGTCTCCTACAATGAGCAGTTCTTC. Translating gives CASSQEGISGGVSYNEQFF.

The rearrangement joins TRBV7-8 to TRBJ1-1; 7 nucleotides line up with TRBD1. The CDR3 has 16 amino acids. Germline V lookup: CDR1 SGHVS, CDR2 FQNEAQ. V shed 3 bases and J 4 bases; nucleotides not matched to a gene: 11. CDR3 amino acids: CASSFLGLTGVTEAFF. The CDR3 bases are TGTGCCAGCAGCTTCCTTGGGCTTACAGGGGTCACTGAAGCTTTCTTT.

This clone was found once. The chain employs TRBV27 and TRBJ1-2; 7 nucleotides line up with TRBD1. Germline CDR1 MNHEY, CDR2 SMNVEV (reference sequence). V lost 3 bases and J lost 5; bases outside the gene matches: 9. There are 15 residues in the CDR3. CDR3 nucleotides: TGTGCCAGCAGTTTCCGGTTAGGACAGGAGTATGGCTACACCTTC. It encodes CASSFRLGQEYGYTF.

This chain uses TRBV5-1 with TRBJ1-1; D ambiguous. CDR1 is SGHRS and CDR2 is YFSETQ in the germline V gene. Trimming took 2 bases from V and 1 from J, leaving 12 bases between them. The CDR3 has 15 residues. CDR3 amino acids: CASSFDTVKNTEAFF. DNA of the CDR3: TGCGCCAGCAGCTTTGATACAGTCAAGAACACTGAAGCTTTCTTT.

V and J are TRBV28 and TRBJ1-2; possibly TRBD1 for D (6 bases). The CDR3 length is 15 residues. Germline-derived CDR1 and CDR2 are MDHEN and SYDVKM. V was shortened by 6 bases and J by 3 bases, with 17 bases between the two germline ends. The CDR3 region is CASRPGEKGDYGYTF. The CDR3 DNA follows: TGTGCCAGCAGACCCGGCGAGAAGGGGGACTATGGCTACACCTTC.

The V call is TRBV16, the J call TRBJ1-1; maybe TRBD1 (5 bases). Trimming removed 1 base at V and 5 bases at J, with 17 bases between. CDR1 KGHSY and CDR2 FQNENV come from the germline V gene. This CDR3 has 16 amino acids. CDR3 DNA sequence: TGTGCCAGCAGCCAATGGGGCAGGAGCCTGGGGACTGAAGCTTTCTTT. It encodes CASSQWGRSLGTEAFF.

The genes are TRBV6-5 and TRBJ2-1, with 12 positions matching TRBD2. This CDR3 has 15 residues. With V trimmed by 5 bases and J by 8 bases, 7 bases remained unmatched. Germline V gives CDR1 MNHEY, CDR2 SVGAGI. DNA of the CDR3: TGTGCCAGCAGTCCGCTAGCGGGGGGGGTCGATGAGCAGTTCTTC. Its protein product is CASSPLAGGVDEQFF.

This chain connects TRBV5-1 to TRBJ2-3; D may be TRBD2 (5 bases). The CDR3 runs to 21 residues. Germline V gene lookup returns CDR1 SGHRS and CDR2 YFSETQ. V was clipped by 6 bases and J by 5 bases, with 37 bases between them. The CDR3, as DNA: TGCGCCAGCAATTTTAGTTATGGGTGGCCTGCAGGCGACTATATAGGAGATACGCAGTATTTT. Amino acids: CASNFSYGWPAGDYIGDTQYF.

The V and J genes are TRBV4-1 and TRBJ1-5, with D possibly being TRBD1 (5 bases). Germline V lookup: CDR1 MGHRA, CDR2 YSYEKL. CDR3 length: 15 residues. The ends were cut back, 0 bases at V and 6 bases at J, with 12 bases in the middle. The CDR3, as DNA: TGCGCCAGCAGCCAAGACAGGGAAGGATTTCAGCCCCAGCATTTT. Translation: CASSQDREGFQPQHF.